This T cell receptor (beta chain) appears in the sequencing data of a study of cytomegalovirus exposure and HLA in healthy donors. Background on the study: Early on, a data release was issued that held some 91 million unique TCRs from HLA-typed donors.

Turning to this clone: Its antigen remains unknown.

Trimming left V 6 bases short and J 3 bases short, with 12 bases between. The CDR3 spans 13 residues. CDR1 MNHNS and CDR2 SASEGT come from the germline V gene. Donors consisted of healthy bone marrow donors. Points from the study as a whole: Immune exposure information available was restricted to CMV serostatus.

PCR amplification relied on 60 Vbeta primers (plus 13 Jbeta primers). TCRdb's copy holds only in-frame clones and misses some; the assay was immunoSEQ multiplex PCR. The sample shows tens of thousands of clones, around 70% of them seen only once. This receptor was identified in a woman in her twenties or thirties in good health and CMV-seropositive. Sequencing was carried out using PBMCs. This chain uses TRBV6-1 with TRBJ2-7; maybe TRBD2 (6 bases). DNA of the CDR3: TGTGCCAGCAGCCCGGGACTTAGCTACGAGCAGTACTTC. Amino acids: CASSPGLSYEQYF.